The 30 T cell receptor beta chains in this list originate from one sample, sequenced in a study of cytomegalovirus exposure and HLA in healthy donors. It was with 60 Vbeta and 13 Jbeta primers that the PCR ran. Clones were sequenced by immunoSEQ multiplex PCR, and TCRdb holds only the in-frame ones, with some missing. The top ten hold about 11% of the sample, which has about 64,000 clones, 65% to 90% seen once. Sequencing input: PBMCs. Source of these receptors: a female donor in good health and CMV-seronegative.

The chain couples TRBV30 to TRBJ2-7; 8 bases are a match to TRBD1. The V gene end was trimmed by 4 bases and the J gene end by 5 bases; junction bases not matched to a gene: 10. Looked up from germline, CDR1 is GTSNPN and CDR2 is SVGIG (reference sequence). The CDR3 runs 14 residues. In DNA form, the CDR3 reads TGTGCCTGGACGTCAACATACAGGGGGAACGAGCAGTACTTC. Amino acids: CAWTSTYRGNEQYF.

The chain joins TRBV7-9 to TRBJ1-3, with D perhaps matching TRBD1 (5 bases). CDR3 length: 16 amino acids. The V end was cut by 5 bases, the J end by 0 bases, with 14 bases between. From germline, CDR1 is SEHNR and CDR2 FQNEAQ (reference sequence). The CDR3 DNA sequence: TGTGCCAGCAGCGGTCCGGGGGGTCTCTCTGGAAACACCATATATTTT. Translating gives CASSGPGGLSGNTIYF.

Note on this clone: The germline gene is not matched at one end of the junction; a read error may be the cause. V gene TRBV4-2 combines with J gene TRBJ1-3, with D possibly matching TRBD1 (6 bases). The CDR3 covers 16 residues. Germline V gene lookup returns CDR1 LGHNA and CDR2 YNFKEQ. The CDR3 coding sequence is TGTGTCAGCAGCCAAGACGTCGCCAGGGGAGGAAACACCATATATTTT. This gives the protein CVSSQDVARGGNTIYF.

This rearrangement joins TRBV27 to TRBJ2-2, with D perhaps matching TRBD2 (6 bases). CDR1 and CDR2 (germline): MNHEY, SMNVEV (reference sequence). The CDR3 is 15 residues long. V gave up 2 bases and J gave up 0 bases, with 7 bases separating them. The CDR3 reads CASSLGGANTGELFF. The CDR3 DNA follows: TGTGCCAGCAGTTTAGGCGGGGCGAACACCGGGGAGCTGTTTTTT.

V gene TRBV5-8 combines with J gene TRBJ2-2; 8 bases fit TRBD2. Losses at the gene ends were 4 bases for V and 4 bases for J; bases not matched to a gene: 12. The CDR3 runs 17 residues. Germline V lookup: CDR1 SGHTS, CDR2 YDEGEE. In nucleotides, the CDR3 is TGTGCCAGCAGCCTCGTCCGGGGGAGCGGGGGCACCGGGGAGCTGTTTTTT. Protein sequence: CASSLVRGSGGTGELFF. The full variable domain, its missing parts supplied by reference TRBV5-8 and TRBJ2-2, is EAGVTQSPTHLIKTRGQQATLRCSPISGHTSVYWYQQALGLGLQFLLWYDEGEERNRGNFPPRFSGRQFPNYSSELNVNALELEDSALYLCASSLVRGSGGTGELFFGEGSRLTVL.

This chain joins TRBV28 and TRBJ1-2, with TRBD1 matching over 9 bases. Trimming cost V 5 bases and J 4 bases; bases outside gene matches: 5. CDR3 size: 14 residues. Per germline, CDR1 MDHEN and CDR2 SYDVKM. This CDR3 is CASSPTDRGYGYTF. In nucleotides, the CDR3 is TGTGCCAGCAGTCCCACGGACAGGGGCTATGGCTACACCTTC.

The CDR3 loop reads CAIGGSTGELFF. DNA of the CDR3: TGTGCCATCGGAGGTTCCACCGGGGAGCTGTTTTTT. The rearrangement links TRBV10-3 to TRBJ2-2; D perhaps matches TRBD2 (5 bases). Germline CDR1 and CDR2: ENHRY and SYGVKD. There are 12 residues in the CDR3. Trimming took off 8 bases at V and 4 bases at J, with 8 bases between the two ends.

This rearrangement joins TRBV7-2 to TRBJ2-1; perhaps TRBD2 as D (6 bases). Germline loops: CDR1 SGHTA, CDR2 FQGNSA. The V gene lost 6 bases and the J gene lost 1 base, with 19 bases spanning the gap. The CDR3 is made up of 17 amino acids. The CDR3 here is CASRPGGTAPSYNEQFF. The CDR3 region has the DNA TGTGCCAGCAGACCTGGGGGGACCGCCCCTTCCTACAATGAGCAGTTCTTC.

The chain combines TRBV10-3 with TRBJ1-2; 7 bases align to TRBD1. Germline-derived CDR1 and CDR2 are ENHRY and SYGVKD. V lost 8 bases and J lost 8; bases outside the gene matches: 11. There are 13 residues in the CDR3. The CDR3 sequence is CAIDREGARGYTF. In nucleotides, the CDR3 is TGTGCCATCGACCGAGAGGGGGCGCGGGGCTACACCTTC.

This chain joins TRBV28 and TRBJ2-5; 9 nucleotides match TRBD2. The CDR3 runs to 15 residues. Per the germline V gene, CDR1 is MDHEN and CDR2 is SYDVKM. The V and J ends lost 4 bases and 0 bases, in that order; junction bases with no gene match: 3. The CDR3 nucleotides are TGTGCCAGCAGTTCTAAGCGGGAGGACCAAGAGACCCAGTACTTC. It is translated as CASSSKREDQETQYF.

This sequence joins TRBV7-8 and TRBJ1-6, with TRBD1 matching 8 bases. V gave up 5 bases and J gave up 7 bases; unmatched junction bases: 7. The CDR3 spans 15 residues. CDR1 and CDR2 (germline): SGHVS, FQNEAQ. The CDR3: CASSDMDRANSPLHF. CDR3 DNA sequence: TGTGCCAGCAGCGACATGGACAGGGCGAATTCACCCCTCCACTTT.

This clone came up once. The chain employs TRBV27 and TRBJ2-1; maybe TRBD2 (7 bases). The CDR3 has 15 residues. Germline CDR1 is MNHEY and CDR2 is SMNVEV (reference sequence). The V and J ends lost 6 bases and 6 bases respectively, with 18 bases between them. The CDR3 DNA reads TGTGCCAGCAGATCCACCTCGGGGGGCTTCAATGAGCAGTTCTTC. Translation gives CASRSTSGGFNEQFF.

The V and J genes are TRBV4-2 and TRBJ2-4; 13 nucleotides align to TRBD2. This CDR3 comprises 19 residues. With V trimmed by 4 bases and J by 0 bases, 9 bases remained unmatched. Germline-derived CDR1 and CDR2 are LGHNA and YNFKEQ. The CDR3 DNA reads TGTGCCAGCAGCCGGGAGAGACTAGCGGGGGGACTAGCCAAAAACATTCAGTACTTC. Amino acids: CASSRERLAGGLAKNIQYF.

This rearrangement joins TRBV9 to TRBJ1-2, with TRBD1 matching over 8 bases. Germline V lookup: CDR1 SGDLS, CDR2 YYNGEE. V trimming: 7 bases; J trimming: 8 bases; junction bases outside the gene matches: 13. This CDR3 is 14 amino acids long. The CDR3 region has the DNA TGTGCCAGCGGTAGTCACAGGGGGTTCCGGGGCTACACCTTC. The encoded protein is CASGSHRGFRGYTF.

This clone appeared a single time. This chain joins TRBV28 and TRBJ1-2; weak D call: TRBD1 (5 bases). This CDR3 has 13 amino acids. Trimming shortened V by 8 bases and J by 3 bases, and 13 bases separated the two germline ends. Germline CDR1 is MDHEN and CDR2 is SYDVKM. CDR3 coding DNA: TGTGCCAGCGGGACCCGGGAGGACTATGGCTACACCTTC. Its translation: CASGTREDYGYTF.

V gene TRBV5-1 combines with J gene TRBJ2-1; TRBD2 matches at 10 bases. CDR3 length: 17 residues. Germline CDR1 and CDR2: SGHRS and YFSETQ. After removal of 0 bases from V and 3 bases from J, the junction contained 6 bases not matched to a gene. The CDR3 nucleotides are TGCGCCAGCAGCTTGGGCCTAGCGGGGGATTACTACAATGAGCAGTTCTTC. Its protein product is CASSLGLAGDYYNEQFF.

The chain joins TRBV5-1 to TRBJ1-1, with D perhaps matching TRBD1 (5 bases). The CDR3 has 13 residues. Trimming left V 4 bases short and J 1 base short, with 8 bases between. From germline, CDR1 is SGHRS and CDR2 YFSETQ. The CDR3 region has the DNA TGCGCCAGCAGCCGGGGGGGGAACACTGAAGCTTTCTTT. Its protein product is CASSRGGNTEAFF.

This clone was counted between two and nine times. This chain links TRBV19 with TRBJ1-2; no clear D. Per the germline V gene, CDR1 is LNHDA and CDR2 is SQIVND (reference sequence). With 5 bases removed from V and 2 bases from J, the gap between germline ends came to 15 bases. The CDR3 has 15 residues. CDR3 residues: CASSGLEKWNYGYTF. As DNA, the CDR3 is TGTGCCAGTAGTGGCTTGGAGAAGTGGAACTATGGCTACACCTTC.

The rearrangement uses TRBV6-5 and TRBJ2-1, with 9 bases that match TRBD1. The CDR3 has 16 residues. V dropped 4 bases and J dropped 0; count of bases not matched to a gene: 4. Germline lookup yields CDR1 MNHEY and CDR2 SVGAGI. The CDR3 region is CASSSPTGGSYNEQFF. DNA of the CDR3: TGTGCCAGCAGTTCGCCGACAGGGGGCTCCTACAATGAGCAGTTCTTC.

This chain connects TRBV19 to TRBJ1-2; maybe TRBD1 (5 bases). The germline V gene has CDR1 LNHDA and CDR2 SQIVND (reference sequence). V was trimmed by 7 bases and J by 1 base, leaving 22 bases between them. The CDR3 extends over 17 amino acids. This CDR3 reads CASNPNTGGRGNYGYTF. CDR3 coding DNA: TGTGCCAGTAATCCAAACACGGGGGGACGGGGTAACTATGGCTACACCTTC.

The chain links TRBV30 to TRBJ1-2; TRBD1 matches at 10 bases. Germline trimming cut 2 bases from V and 8 bases from J; bases unmatched to any gene: 5. From germline, CDR1 is GTSNPN and CDR2 SVGIG (reference sequence). The CDR3 is 13 amino acids. CDR3: CAWSRQGAAGYTF. CDR3 coding DNA: TGTGCCTGGAGTCGACAGGGGGCGGCCGGCTACACCTTC.

The J gene is TRBJ1-4, the V gene TRBV6-6; D perhaps matches TRBD1 (6 bases). The germline CDR1 and CDR2 sequences are MNHNY and SVGAGI (reference sequence). The CDR3 has 13 residues. The ends were cut back, 10 bases at V and 3 bases at J, with 12 bases in the middle. CDR3 sequence: CANSQGSNEKLFF. In DNA, the CDR3 is TGTGCCAATTCACAGGGATCTAATGAAAAACTGTTTTTT.

The V and J genes are TRBV7-9 and TRBJ2-5; D is perhaps TRBD1 (7 bases). CDR1 is SEHNR and CDR2 is FQNEAQ in the germline V gene (reference sequence). Trimming pared 3 bases from V and 1 base from J, leaving 12 bases between. The CDR3 consists of 15 residues. The CDR3 sequence: CASSFGRGVQETQYF. The CDR3 DNA reads TGTGCCAGCAGCTTTGGCAGGGGGGTCCAAGAGACCCAGTACTTC. Drawing the rest from reference TRBV7-9 and TRBJ2-5, the complete variable domain is DTGVSQNPRHKITKRGQNVTFRCDPISEHNRLYWYRQTLGQGPEFLTYFQNEAQLEKSRLLSDRFSAERPKGSFSTLEIQRTEQGDSAMYLCASSFGRGVQETQYFGPGTRLLVL.

The rearrangement links TRBV19 to TRBJ2-3, with no clear D. Trimming took off 8 bases at V and 3 bases at J, with 6 bases between the two ends. Germline values: CDR1 LNHDA, CDR2 SQIVND (reference sequence). This CDR3 is built from 11 residues. The DNA of the CDR3 is TGTGCCAGTCGACAAACAGATACGCAGTATTTT. The encoded protein is CASRQTDTQYF.

The chain combines TRBV6-6 with TRBJ1-1; unclear D gene. CDR3 length: 15 amino acids. Germline CDR1 MNHNY, CDR2 SVGAGI (reference sequence). Trimming removed 0 bases from V and 1 base from J, with 9 bases in between. The CDR3 region is CASSYSGAGNTEAFF. CDR3 coding DNA: TGTGCCAGCAGTTACTCAGGAGCCGGGAACACTGAAGCTTTCTTT.

The V gene is TRBV30, the J gene TRBJ1-2, with TRBD1 as a possible D gene (6 bases). Germline CDR1 is GTSNPN and CDR2 is SVGIG (reference sequence). V gave up 3 bases and J gave up 3 bases, with 11 bases separating them. This CDR3 region has 13 residues. The CDR3 DNA is TGTGCCTGGAGACAGGGAAATGACTATGGCTACACCTTC. Amino acids: CAWRQGNDYGYTF.

The chain couples TRBV5-6 to TRBJ2-5; 8 nucleotides match TRBD1. Germline CDR1 SGHDT, CDR2 YYEEEE. This CDR3 comprises 17 residues. The ends lost 1 base at V and 2 bases at J; junction bases unmatched: 10. The CDR3 nucleotides are TGTGCCAGCAGCTTGCGAGACAGGGGCCCGTTACAAGAGACCCAGTACTTC. This sequence encodes CASSLRDRGPLQETQYF.

The rearrangement joins TRBV7-2 to TRBJ2-2; tentative D call: TRBD1 (6 bases). The CDR3 loop spans 15 amino acids. Germline V CDR1 and CDR2: SGHTA, FQGNSA. Trimming cost V 5 bases and J 3 bases, with 13 bases left between them. CDR3 DNA sequence: TGTGCCAGCAGCAACCGGGACAAGGACACCGGGGAGCTGTTTTTT. It yields the protein CASSNRDKDTGELFF.

The V call is TRBV5-1, the J call TRBJ1-2; D call uncertain. The CDR3 is 13 amino acids. The V gene lost 4 bases and the J gene lost 8 bases, with 15 bases spanning the gap. Germline-derived CDR1 and CDR2 are SGHRS and YFSETQ. The CDR3 spells CASSPTGVGGYTF. The CDR3 bases are TGCGCCAGCAGCCCGACCGGGGTTGGAGGCTACACCTTC.

The rearrangement joins TRBV7-2 to TRBJ2-5; 9 bases are a match to TRBD2. In germline, CDR1 is SGHTA, CDR2 FQGNSA. The V and J ends lost 1 base and 4 bases, in that order; junction bases with no gene match: 1. The CDR3 consists of 14 residues. Here the CDR3 DNA reads TGTGCCAGCAGCTTAGGAGCGGGAGGAGAGACCCAGTACTTC. This gives the protein CASSLGAGGETQYF.